Each of the 23 T cell receptor beta chains below was sequenced from the same sample in a study of Ad26.COV2.S vaccination and SARS-CoV-2 variants. The treatment was: approximately 18 received Ad26.COV2.S at low or high dose, single or two shots; 5 received placebo; per-sample allocation not given. The investigators took samples on day 63 after the first vaccine or placebo injection. Profiled with immunoSEQ multiplex PCR; TCRdb holds only in-frame clones, not every one. The data show roughly 380,000 clones, around 86% seen once. The specimen comprised peripheral blood, sampled in a trial of Ad26.COV2.S vaccine versus placebo. The source of these receptors is a person between 18 and 65 years old who received the Ad26.COV2.S COVID-19 vaccine or a placebo.

V and J are TRBV18 and TRBJ1-2; no definite D call. Germline-derived CDR1 and CDR2 are KGHSH and LQKENI. V was clipped by 0 bases and J by 4 bases, with 9 bases between them. CDR3 length equals 14 residues. The CDR3 coding sequence is TGTGCCAGCTCACCACCATCTCCGGGCTATGGCTACACCTTC. Amino acids: CASSPPSPGYGYTF.

The rearrangement joins TRBV6-5 to TRBJ2-5; 9 bases line up with TRBD2. Germline CDR1 and CDR2: MNHEY and SVGAGI. V dropped 5 bases and J dropped 1; count of bases not matched to a gene: 5. The CDR3 extends over 15 amino acids. CDR3 in amino acids: CASSQSGGLQETQYF. For the CDR3, the DNA is TGTGCCAGCAGTCAAAGCGGGGGGCTCCAAGAGACCCAGTACTTC.

The genes are TRBV4-3 and TRBJ2-2, with 11 nucleotides matching TRBD2. This CDR3 has 16 amino acids. Germline trimming cut 2 bases from V and 4 bases from J; bases unmatched to any gene: 3. Germline V gene data show CDR1 as LGHNA and CDR2 as YSLEER. CDR3 nucleotide sequence: TGCGCCAGCAGCCAAACTAGCGGGGGTTTCACCGGGGAGCTGTTTTTT. Translating gives CASSQTSGGFTGELFF.

The chain joins TRBV19 to TRBJ1-1; possibly TRBD1 for D (6 bases). Germline lookup yields CDR1 LNHDA and CDR2 SQIVND (reference sequence). The CDR3 has 14 residues. Trimming shortened V by 5 bases and J by 10 bases, and 20 bases separated the two germline ends. The CDR3 nucleotides read TGTGCCAGTAGTTCAAGGGGGGGACACAGAGCAGCTTTCTTT. It yields the protein CASSSRGGHRAAFF. The entire variable domain, with the rest obtained from reference TRBV19 and TRBJ1-1, is as follows: DGGITQSPKYLFRKEGQNVTLSCEQNLNHDAMYWYRQDPGQGLRLIYYSQIVNDFQKGDIAEGYSVSREKKESFPLTVTSAQKNPTAFYLCASSSRGGHRAAFFGQGTRLTVV.

V usage is TRBV6-5 and J usage is TRBJ1-1, with D unclear. Germline V gives CDR1 MNHEY, CDR2 SVGAGI. V was clipped by 7 bases and J by 10 bases, with 13 bases between them. This CDR3 comprises 11 residues. CDR3 in amino acids: CASKMDGRAFF. The CDR3 region has the DNA TGTGCCAGCAAAATGGACGGGCGAGCTTTCTTT.

This chain joins TRBV10-3 and TRBJ1-1; D is undetermined. The CDR3 loop spans 14 amino acids. Between the trimmed V and J ends, which lost 6 bases and 3 bases, there was a span of 14 bases. Germline V gives CDR1 ENHRY, CDR2 SYGVKD. The DNA of the CDR3 is TGTGCCATCAGGAGCGCCTCCTTGTACACTGAAGCTTTCTTT. Amino acids: CAIRSASLYTEAFF.

This clone was counted a few times. The V call is TRBV5-1, the J call TRBJ2-7; no firm D call. The CDR3 has 11 amino acids. Germline V gene lookup returns CDR1 SGHRS and CDR2 YFSETQ. The V and J ends lost 4 bases and 0 bases respectively, with 2 bases between them. The CDR3 region has the DNA TGCGCCAGCAGCGACTCCTACGAGCAGTACTTC. This gives the protein CASSDSYEQYF.

The chain couples TRBV9 to TRBJ1-1; 8 bases are a match to TRBD1. V shed 4 bases and J 3 bases; nucleotides not matched to a gene: 11. Germline V gives CDR1 SGDLS, CDR2 YYNGEE. The CDR3 runs to 16 residues. The CDR3 DNA follows: TGTGCCAGCAGCCCAACAGGGGGAGTCGGGGACACTGAAGCTTTCTTT. It specifies CASSPTGGVGDTEAFF. Filled out from reference TRBV9 and TRBJ1-1, the complete variable domain reads DSGVTQTPKHLITATGQRVTLRCSPRSGDLSVYWYQQSLDQGLQFLIQYYNGEERAKGNILERFSAQQFPDLHSELNLSSLELGDSALYFCASSPTGGVGDTEAFFGQGTRLTVV.

CDR3 amino acids: CASSQERDSYNEQFF. DNA of the CDR3: TGTGCCAGCAGCCAAGAAAGGGACTCCTACAATGAGCAGTTCTTC. The chain carries TRBV4-2 and TRBJ2-1, with no clear D. Germline V lookup: CDR1 LGHNA, CDR2 YNFKEQ. This CDR3 contains 15 residues. V was cut by 0 bases and J by 0 bases, with 6 bases left in between.

The chain joins TRBV19 to TRBJ2-7; tentative D call: TRBD1 (5 bases). Germline values: CDR1 LNHDA, CDR2 SQIVND (reference sequence). The CDR3 has 16 residues. Trimming pared 5 bases from V and 6 bases from J, leaving 23 bases between. The chain's CDR3 is CASSVYSQGHVSEQYF. The DNA for the CDR3 is TGTGCCAGTAGTGTCTATTCGCAGGGTCATGTTTCCGAGCAGTACTTC.

The chain carries TRBV2 and TRBJ2-7, with D unclear. The germline gives CDR1 SNHLY, CDR2 FYNNEI. Trimming removed 6 bases at V and 4 bases at J, with 13 bases between. This CDR3 has 13 amino acids. The CDR3 bases are TGTGCCAGCAGGAAAGGTCTAGGATACGAGCAGTACTTC. Protein sequence: CASRKGLGYEQYF.

The chain has TRBV27 and TRBJ2-5, with 8 bases that match TRBD2. The CDR3 extends over 12 amino acids. Germline V gene lookup returns CDR1 MNHEY and CDR2 SMNVEV (reference sequence). V was clipped by 5 bases and J by 9 bases; unmatched bases: 5. The DNA for the CDR3 is TGTGCCAGCAGTGGACTCGGGGGGGCCCAGTACTTC. Translating gives CASSGLGGAQYF.

The V call is TRBV6-6, the J call TRBJ2-7; TRBD1 matches 8 bases. Germline values: CDR1 MNHNY, CDR2 SVGAGI (reference sequence). The CDR3 length is 15 residues. V lost 6 bases to trimming and J lost 4 bases; unmatched junction nucleotides: 11. CDR3 sequence (DNA): TGTGCCAGCAGGCCCTATGGACAGGGTTTTTACGAGCAGTACTTC. Protein sequence: CASRPYGQGFYEQYF.

The genes are TRBV3-1 (or the pseudogene TRBV3-2) and TRBJ1-1; D ambiguous. Germline loops: CDR1 LGHDT, CDR2 YNNKEL (reference sequence). This CDR3 is 12 amino acids long. The ends were cut back, 1 base at V and 6 bases at J, with 6 bases in the middle. CDR3 residues: CASSQVGSEAFF. CDR3 DNA: TGTGCCAGCAGCCAAGTGGGTTCTGAAGCTTTCTTT.

The V call is TRBV7-6, the J call TRBJ1-1; 8 bases align to TRBD1. This CDR3 has 14 amino acids. Germline assignment: CDR1 SGHVS and CDR2 FNYEAQ. V lost 2 bases and J lost 10; bases outside the gene matches: 9. The DNA for the CDR3 is TGTGCCAGCAGCTTATCAACAGGGGGGGACATAGCTTTCTTT. Translation gives CASSLSTGGDIAFF.

The J gene is TRBJ2-6, the V gene TRBV7-3; 8 nucleotides align to TRBD1. The CDR3 consists of 18 residues. In germline, CDR1 is SGHTA, CDR2 FQGTGA. V lost 4 bases to trimming and J lost 0 bases; unmatched junction nucleotides: 8. In DNA form, the CDR3 reads TGTGCCAGCAGCTGGCCGGGACAGGAAGCCTCTGGGGCCAACGTCCTGACTTTC. This sequence encodes CASSWPGQEASGANVLTF.

The rearrangement uses TRBV2 and TRBJ2-7; possibly TRBD1 or TRBD2 for D (5 bases each). CDR3 size: 13 residues. The germline V gene encodes CDR1 SNHLY and CDR2 FYNNEI. Deletions cut 8 bases from V and 0 bases from J, with 11 bases between. This CDR3 reads CASDRDRSYEQYF. CDR3 nucleotide sequence: TGTGCCAGCGACCGGGACCGCTCCTACGAGCAGTACTTC.

The V gene is TRBV3-1 (or the pseudogene TRBV3-2), the J gene TRBJ1-1; possible D gene TRBD1, 6 bases. The V end lost 6 bases, the J end lost 6 bases, and 17 bases lay between the germline ends. The CDR3 contains 14 residues. From germline, CDR1 is LGHDT and CDR2 YNNKEL (reference sequence). The CDR3: CASSPSRAGAEAFF. In DNA, the CDR3 is TGTGCCAGCAGTCCCTCACGGGCAGGGGCTGAAGCTTTCTTT.

The chain employs TRBV6-5 and TRBJ2-7; 10 bases are a match to TRBD1. Germline assignment: CDR1 MNHEY and CDR2 SVGAGI. The CDR3 runs to 15 residues. V lost 7 bases and J lost 2; bases outside the gene matches: 8. CDR3 region: CASTPWGTGAYEQYF. The DNA for the CDR3 is TGTGCCAGCACCCCTTGGGGGACAGGGGCCTACGAGCAGTACTTC.

The chain combines TRBV7-8 with TRBJ2-1; 9 bases align to TRBD1. This CDR3 has 14 amino acids. Germline CDR1 is SGHVS and CDR2 is FQNEAQ. The ends lost 5 bases at V and 8 bases at J; junction bases unmatched: 7. The CDR3 is CASSPGQGRDEQFF. In DNA form, the CDR3 reads TGTGCCAGCAGCCCCGGACAGGGGCGGGATGAGCAGTTCTTC.

V usage is TRBV4-3 and J usage is TRBJ2-5, with D perhaps being TRBD1 or TRBD2 (6 bases each). This CDR3 is 19 amino acids long. CDR1 LGHNA and CDR2 YSLEER come from the germline V gene. Trimming took off 4 bases at V and 4 bases at J, with 28 bases between the two ends. The CDR3 DNA reads TGCGCCAGCAGCCTGACCGCAGGGGACTCCCGGGTCGGGAGAGAGACCCAGTACTTC. It yields the protein CASSLTAGDSRVGRETQYF.

The count of this clone is one. The gene calls are TRBV29-1 and TRBJ1-3, with D perhaps matching TRBD1 (6 bases). V was pared by 7 bases and J by 4 bases, with 8 bases between. Germline lookup yields CDR1 SQVTM and CDR2 ANQGSEA. The CDR3 totals 11 residues. Here the CDR3 DNA reads TGCAGCGGGACAGTCGGAAACACCATATATTTT. It codes for CSGTVGNTIYF.

The V call is TRBV5-5, the J call TRBJ1-4, with 7 bases aligning to TRBD1. The CDR3 spans 15 residues. In germline, CDR1 is SGHKS, CDR2 YYEKEE (reference sequence). V lost 0 bases and J lost 5; bases outside the gene matches: 4. The CDR3 protein is CASSLGGGTNEKLFF. DNA for the CDR3: TGTGCCAGCAGCTTGGGAGGGGGCACGAATGAAAAACTGTTTTTT.